This T cell receptor (beta chain) was recorded in a study of blood T cell repertoires in COVID-19. TCRdb's table, derived via immunoSEQ multiplex PCR, lists solely in-frame clones and lacks some. This sample yields approximately 210,000 clones, of which around 84% are seen a single time; 15% to 20% belongs to the top ten. Germline CDR1 is SGHRS and CDR2 is YFSETQ. V lost 4 bases, J lost 0 bases, and 13 bases lay in between. The CDR3 is 16 residues long. The chain couples TRBV5-1 to TRBJ2-2; D might be TRBD1 (5 bases). The clonotype comes from a human donor in a cohort sampled during active COVID-19. Sequencing was done on a sample of peripheral blood. The CDR3 region has the DNA TGCGCCAGCAGCCCGTACGCAGGGTCGAACACCGGGGAGCTGTTTTTT. The encoded protein is CASSPYAGSNTGELFF.